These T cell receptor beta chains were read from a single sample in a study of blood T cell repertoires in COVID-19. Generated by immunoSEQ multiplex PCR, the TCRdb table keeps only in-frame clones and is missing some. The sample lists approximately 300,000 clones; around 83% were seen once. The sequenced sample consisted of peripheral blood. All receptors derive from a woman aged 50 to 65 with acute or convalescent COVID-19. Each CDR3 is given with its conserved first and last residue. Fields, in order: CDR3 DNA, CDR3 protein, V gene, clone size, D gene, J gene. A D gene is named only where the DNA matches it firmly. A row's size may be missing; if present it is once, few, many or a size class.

cdr3_nt: TGTGCCAGCAGCCCCTTCTCCCCCGATGGCTACACCTTC
cdr3_aa: CASSPFSPDGYTF
v_call: TRBV7-9
clone_size: once
d_call: -
j_call: TRBJ1-2

cdr3_nt: TGCGCCAGCAGCCTGGAAGGGACAGGGCGCGGGGCCAACGTCCTGACTTTC
cdr3_aa: CASSLEGTGRGANVLTF
v_call: TRBV5-1
clone_size: -
d_call: TRBD1
j_call: TRBJ2-6

cdr3_nt: TGTGCCAGCAGCATCCAGAACACCGGGGAGCTGTTTTTT
cdr3_aa: CASSIQNTGELFF
v_call: TRBV13
clone_size: -
d_call: -
j_call: TRBJ2-2

cdr3_nt: TGCGCCAGCAGCACCGGACAGTTGGGGTCCTACAATGAGCAGTTCTTC
cdr3_aa: CASSTGQLGSYNEQFF
v_call: TRBV5-1
clone_size: -
d_call: -
j_call: TRBJ2-1

cdr3_nt: TGTGCCTGGAGGACTAGACTAGCCTACACAGATACGCAGTATTTT
cdr3_aa: CAWRTRLAYTDTQYF
v_call: TRBV30
clone_size: -
d_call: TRBD2
j_call: TRBJ2-3

cdr3_nt: TGTGCCTGGAGTATCGGGCCCCAGGGGCCCCAGCATTTT
cdr3_aa: CAWSIGPQGPQHF
v_call: TRBV30
clone_size: few
d_call: -
j_call: TRBJ1-5

cdr3_nt: TGTGCCAGCAGTGAACGGCTAGCGAGTTCAGATACGCAGTATTTT
cdr3_aa: CASSERLASSDTQYF
v_call: TRBV6-1
clone_size: -
d_call: -
j_call: TRBJ2-3

cdr3_nt: TGTGCCAGTAGTATTTACAGGAACTATGGCTACACCTTC
cdr3_aa: CASSIYRNYGYTF
v_call: TRBV19
clone_size: -
d_call: -
j_call: TRBJ1-2

cdr3_nt: TGTGCCATCAGTGAGTCGGCGGGCTCTGAAGCTTTCTTT
cdr3_aa: CAISESAGSEAFF
v_call: TRBV10-3
clone_size: -
d_call: -
j_call: TRBJ1-1

cdr3_nt: TGTGCCAGCAGTCTGCAGGGGAGTCCCTCTGGAAACACCATATATTTT
cdr3_aa: CASSLQGSPSGNTIYF
v_call: TRBV6-6
clone_size: -
d_call: -
j_call: TRBJ1-3

cdr3_nt: TGTGCCAGCAGCTTAGGAACAAACACCGGGGAGCTGTTTTTT
cdr3_aa: CASSLGTNTGELFF
v_call: TRBV11-2
clone_size: -
d_call: -
j_call: TRBJ2-2

cdr3_nt: TGTGCCAGCAGCACTAGGACTAGCGGCTCAGATACGCAGTATTTT
cdr3_aa: CASSTRTSGSDTQYF
v_call: TRBV7-2
clone_size: -
d_call: TRBD2
j_call: TRBJ2-3

cdr3_nt: TGTGCCAGCAGCGAGTCCCTCTTAACAGGGGAGGCTTTCTTT
cdr3_aa: CASSESLLTGEAFF
v_call: TRBV9
clone_size: -
d_call: TRBD1
j_call: TRBJ1-1

cdr3_nt: TGCGCCAGCAGCCAAGGCGCGGACAGGATCACCTACGAGCAGTACTTC
cdr3_aa: CASSQGADRITYEQYF
v_call: TRBV4-1
clone_size: -
d_call: TRBD1
j_call: TRBJ2-7

cdr3_nt: TGTGCCAGCAGTTTCAAAGATACGCAGTATTTT
cdr3_aa: CASSFKDTQYF
v_call: TRBV13
clone_size: -
d_call: -
j_call: TRBJ2-3

cdr3_nt: TGTGCCAGCTCACCCGACAGGGGCTCACCCCTCCACTTT
cdr3_aa: CASSPDRGSPLHF
v_call: TRBV18
clone_size: few
d_call: TRBD1
j_call: TRBJ1-6

cdr3_nt: TGTGCCAGCAGTGAACTGGGGGGTCTTAATTCACCCCTCCACTTT
cdr3_aa: CASSELGGLNSPLHF
v_call: TRBV2
clone_size: -
d_call: -
j_call: TRBJ1-6

cdr3_nt: TGTGCCAGCAGTTTGGGCAGTCCCTATGGCTACACCTTC
cdr3_aa: CASSLGSPYGYTF
v_call: TRBV12-3/TRBV12-4
clone_size: -
d_call: -
j_call: TRBJ1-2

cdr3_nt: TGTGCCTGGAGCGGACCAGGACACCTAAGCGGGTATGGCTACACCTTC
cdr3_aa: CAWSGPGHLSGYGYTF
v_call: TRBV30
clone_size: -
d_call: -
j_call: TRBJ1-2

cdr3_nt: TGCGCCAGCAGCTTACAGGGGAATAGCAATCAGCCCCAGCATTTT
cdr3_aa: CASSLQGNSNQPQHF
v_call: TRBV5-1
clone_size: -
d_call: TRBD1
j_call: TRBJ1-5

cdr3_nt: TGTGCCAGCTCACCACCCGGACAGGGGAACACTGAAGCTTTCTTT
cdr3_aa: CASSPPGQGNTEAFF
v_call: TRBV18
clone_size: -
d_call: TRBD1
j_call: TRBJ1-1

cdr3_nt: TGCGCCAGCAGTTTTCAGGGGGCCAAAAACATTCAGTACTTC
cdr3_aa: CASSFQGAKNIQYF
v_call: TRBV10-1
clone_size: -
d_call: -
j_call: TRBJ2-4

cdr3_nt: TGTGCCAGCAGTGCCGCGGGAGTGAACACTGAAGCTTTCTTT
cdr3_aa: CASSAAGVNTEAFF
v_call: TRBV27
clone_size: -
d_call: -
j_call: TRBJ1-1

cdr3_nt: TGTGCCACCCGACAGGGATGGGCCAAAAACATTCAGTACTTC
cdr3_aa: CATRQGWAKNIQYF
v_call: TRBV19
clone_size: -
d_call: TRBD1
j_call: TRBJ2-4

cdr3_nt: TGCGCCAGCAGCTTGGACGAGGACTACCCGCCCCTCCACTTT
cdr3_aa: CASSLDEDYPPLHF
v_call: TRBV5-1
clone_size: -
d_call: -
j_call: TRBJ1-6

cdr3_nt: TGTGCCACCAGCGACAGACTGGTTCACGAAAAACTGTTTTTT
cdr3_aa: CATSDRLVHEKLFF
v_call: TRBV15
clone_size: once
d_call: -
j_call: TRBJ1-4

cdr3_nt: TGTGCCAGCAGGAGAACAGATACGCAGTATTTT
cdr3_aa: CASRRTDTQYF
v_call: TRBV6-5
clone_size: -
d_call: -
j_call: TRBJ2-3

cdr3_nt: TGCGCCAGCAGCCAAGCCCGGGACTCAACCGGGGAGCTGTTTTTT
cdr3_aa: CASSQARDSTGELFF
v_call: TRBV4-3
clone_size: -
d_call: -
j_call: TRBJ2-2

cdr3_nt: TGCGCCAGCAGCCGGTTACCGGGGGGGACTGAAGCTTTCTTT
cdr3_aa: CASSRLPGGTEAFF
v_call: TRBV5-1
clone_size: -
d_call: -
j_call: TRBJ1-1

cdr3_nt: TGTGCCAGCAGCCGGACTAGCGGGGGGGCGAGTGAGCAGTTCTTC
cdr3_aa: CASSRTSGGASEQFF
v_call: TRBV2
clone_size: -
d_call: TRBD2
j_call: TRBJ2-1

cdr3_nt: TGTGCCAGCAGTTTCCAGCGGGAGAACAATGAGCAGTTCTTC
cdr3_aa: CASSFQRENNEQFF
v_call: TRBV2
clone_size: -
d_call: TRBD2
j_call: TRBJ2-1

cdr3_nt: TGTGCCAGCAGCAAAGTACGCCCCCCGAACAGGGGAATAACAGATACGCAGTATTTT
cdr3_aa: CASSKVRPPNRGITDTQYF
v_call: TRBV21-1
clone_size: few
d_call: -
j_call: TRBJ2-3

cdr3_nt: TGTGCCAGCACCACAGCTGGAAACACCATATATTTT
cdr3_aa: CASTTAGNTIYF
v_call: TRBV28
clone_size: -
d_call: -
j_call: TRBJ1-3

cdr3_nt: TGTGCCAGCAGTGAATCGCTAGAAGAGTACAATGAGCAGTTCTTC
cdr3_aa: CASSESLEEYNEQFF
v_call: TRBV2
clone_size: -
d_call: -
j_call: TRBJ2-1

cdr3_nt: TGCGCCAGCAGCTTGGCACAGGGGCATGTTGGCTACACCTTC
cdr3_aa: CASSLAQGHVGYTF
v_call: TRBV5-1
clone_size: -
d_call: TRBD1
j_call: TRBJ1-2

cdr3_nt: TGTGCCAGCAGACCGGATAGACTAGGAGGCTACACCTTC
cdr3_aa: CASRPDRLGGYTF
v_call: TRBV27
clone_size: -
d_call: -
j_call: TRBJ1-2

cdr3_nt: TGTGCCACCAGCACTGACACCTCTGGAAACACCATATATTTT
cdr3_aa: CATSTDTSGNTIYF
v_call: TRBV15
clone_size: -
d_call: -
j_call: TRBJ1-3

cdr3_nt: TGCGCCAGCAGCTTAGTCGGGGATCCCTACGAGCAGTACTTC
cdr3_aa: CASSLVGDPYEQYF
v_call: TRBV5-1
clone_size: -
d_call: -
j_call: TRBJ2-7

cdr3_nt: TGTGCCAGCAGTGGTGCAGGGAGGGATGGAAACACCATATATTTT
cdr3_aa: CASSGAGRDGNTIYF
v_call: TRBV2
clone_size: -
d_call: -
j_call: TRBJ1-3

cdr3_nt: TGTGCAAGTCGCCCGGGTGAGCAGTACTTC
cdr3_aa: CASRPGEQYF
v_call: TRBV12-2
clone_size: -
d_call: -
j_call: TRBJ2-7

cdr3_nt: TGCAGCGTTGGGGGTGGCGGGGGCCATCGGGACGGGGAGCTGTTTTTT
cdr3_aa: CSVGGGGGHRDGELFF
v_call: TRBV29-1
clone_size: once
d_call: -
j_call: TRBJ2-2

cdr3_nt: TGTGCCAGCAGCCGTTTGGACAGGGTGAACACTGAAGCTTTCTTT
cdr3_aa: CASSRLDRVNTEAFF
v_call: TRBV3-1/TRBV3-2
clone_size: -
d_call: TRBD1
j_call: TRBJ1-1

cdr3_nt: TGTGCCAGCAGCGTAGACAGCTATCAGCCCCAGCATTTT
cdr3_aa: CASSVDSYQPQHF
v_call: TRBV9
clone_size: -
d_call: -
j_call: TRBJ1-5

cdr3_nt: TGTGCCAGCTCACCACCGAACAGGGAGGGTCAGCCCCAGCATTTT
cdr3_aa: CASSPPNREGQPQHF
v_call: TRBV18
clone_size: -
d_call: -
j_call: TRBJ1-5

cdr3_nt: TGTGCCAGTAGCCGTACAGGGGGAGGCGTTGAAGCTTTCTTT
cdr3_aa: CASSRTGGGVEAFF
v_call: TRBV6-5
clone_size: -
d_call: TRBD1
j_call: TRBJ1-1

cdr3_nt: TGTGCCACCAGTGATTCAGAAGCGGGAGGGTACGGCAATGAGCAGTTCTTC
cdr3_aa: CATSDSEAGGYGNEQFF
v_call: TRBV24-1
clone_size: -
d_call: TRBD2
j_call: TRBJ2-1

cdr3_nt: TGCGCCAGCAGCCAAGGGACAGGAGACACTGAAGCTTTCTTT
cdr3_aa: CASSQGTGDTEAFF
v_call: TRBV4-1
clone_size: -
d_call: TRBD1
j_call: TRBJ1-1

cdr3_nt: TGTGCCAGCAGCGCTCTTTCCGGGACAGGGGAGAACACTGAAGCTTTCTTT
cdr3_aa: CASSALSGTGENTEAFF
v_call: TRBV21-1
clone_size: -
d_call: -
j_call: TRBJ1-1

cdr3_nt: TGTGCCAGTAGTATTCGGAACGGAGCCCCGGAGGCTTTCTTT
cdr3_aa: CASSIRNGAPEAFF
v_call: TRBV19
clone_size: -
d_call: -
j_call: TRBJ1-1

cdr3_nt: TGCAGCGTGGACGGACAGGGGTACTATGGCTACACCTTC
cdr3_aa: CSVDGQGYYGYTF
v_call: TRBV29-1
clone_size: -
d_call: TRBD1
j_call: TRBJ1-2

cdr3_nt: TGTGCCAGCAGCTTAGGACAGGGTCAGAATGAGCAGTTCTTC
cdr3_aa: CASSLGQGQNEQFF
v_call: TRBV11-3
clone_size: -
d_call: TRBD1
j_call: TRBJ2-1

cdr3_nt: TGTGCCAGCAGCTTCAGCTTGACGGATAGAAGCGGCTTC
cdr3_aa: CASSFSLTDRSGF
v_call: TRBV7-9
clone_size: -
d_call: -
j_call: TRBJ1-2

cdr3_nt: TGCGCCAGCAGCCCAGCGGGGGGAAGCACAGATACGCAGTATTTT
cdr3_aa: CASSPAGGSTDTQYF
v_call: TRBV4-1
clone_size: -
d_call: TRBD2
j_call: TRBJ2-3

cdr3_nt: TGTGCCAGCAGCCGACTAGCGGGGTACCAAGAGACCCAGTACTTC
cdr3_aa: CASSRLAGYQETQYF
v_call: TRBV7-3
clone_size: -
d_call: TRBD2
j_call: TRBJ2-5

cdr3_nt: TGTGCCACCAGTGATTTGCAGTGGGACAGGTTATGGGTTCAGCCCCAGCATTTT
cdr3_aa: CATSDLQWDRLWVQPQHF
v_call: TRBV24-1
clone_size: -
d_call: TRBD1
j_call: TRBJ1-5

cdr3_nt: TGTGCCAGCAGCCCCGGGACAGATACGCAGTATTTT
cdr3_aa: CASSPGTDTQYF
v_call: TRBV5-6
clone_size: -
d_call: -
j_call: TRBJ2-3

cdr3_nt: TGTGCCAGCTCCGGGACACTGAATTCACCCCTCCACTTT
cdr3_aa: CASSGTLNSPLHF
v_call: TRBV2
clone_size: -
d_call: -
j_call: TRBJ1-6

cdr3_nt: TGTGCCAGCAGTGAAGTCGGGACAGGGGGCGCCGGCACAGATACGCAGTATTTT
cdr3_aa: CASSEVGTGGAGTDTQYF
v_call: TRBV6-1
clone_size: -
d_call: TRBD1
j_call: TRBJ2-3

cdr3_nt: TGCGCCAGCAGCTTGGACCCAGGGGTCCACAATGAGCAGTTCTTC
cdr3_aa: CASSLDPGVHNEQFF
v_call: TRBV5-1
clone_size: -
d_call: -
j_call: TRBJ2-1